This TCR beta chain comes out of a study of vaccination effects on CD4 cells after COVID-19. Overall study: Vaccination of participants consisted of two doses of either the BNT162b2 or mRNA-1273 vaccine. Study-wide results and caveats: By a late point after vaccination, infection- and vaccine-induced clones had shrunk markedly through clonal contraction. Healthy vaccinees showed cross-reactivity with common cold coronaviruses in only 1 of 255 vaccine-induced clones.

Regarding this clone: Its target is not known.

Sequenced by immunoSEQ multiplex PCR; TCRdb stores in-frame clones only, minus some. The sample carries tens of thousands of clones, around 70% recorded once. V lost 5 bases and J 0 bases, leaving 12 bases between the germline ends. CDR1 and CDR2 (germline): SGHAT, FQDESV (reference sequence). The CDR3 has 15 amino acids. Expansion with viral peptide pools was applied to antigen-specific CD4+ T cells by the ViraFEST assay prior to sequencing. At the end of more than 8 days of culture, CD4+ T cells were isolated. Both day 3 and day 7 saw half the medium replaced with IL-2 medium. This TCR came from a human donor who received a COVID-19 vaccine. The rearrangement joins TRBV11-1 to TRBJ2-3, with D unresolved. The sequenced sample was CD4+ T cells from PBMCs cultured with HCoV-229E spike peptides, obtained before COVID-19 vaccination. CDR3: CASSRFDLSTDTQYF. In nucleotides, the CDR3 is TGTGCCAGCAGCAGATTTGATCTGAGCACAGATACGCAGTATTTT.